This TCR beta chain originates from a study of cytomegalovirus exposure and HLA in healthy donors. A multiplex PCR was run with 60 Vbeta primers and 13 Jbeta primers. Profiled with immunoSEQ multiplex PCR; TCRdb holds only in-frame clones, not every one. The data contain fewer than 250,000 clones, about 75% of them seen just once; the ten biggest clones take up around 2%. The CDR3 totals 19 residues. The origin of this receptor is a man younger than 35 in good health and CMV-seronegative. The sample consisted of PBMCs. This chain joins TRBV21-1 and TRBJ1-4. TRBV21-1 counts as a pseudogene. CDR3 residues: CASSKVFIVPAATNEKLFF. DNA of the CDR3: TGTGCCAGCAGCAAAGTATTCATTGTGCCGGCGGCAACTAATGAAAAACTGTTTTTT.